Listed here are 20 T cell receptor beta chains from one sample, sequenced in a study of blood T cell repertoires in COVID-19. Sequencing was performed with immunoSEQ multiplex PCR; in TCRdb, only in-frame clones are kept and a portion is missing. Found here are fewer than 150,000 clones, under 90% of them singletons; the top ten hold approximately 9.5%. Sequences were obtained from peripheral blood. The origin of the receptors is a woman older than 75 in a cohort sampled during active or convalescent COVID-19.

This chain connects TRBV28 to TRBJ1-2, with D hard to call. V was pared by 8 bases and J by 4 bases, with 11 bases between. CDR3 length equals 12 residues. Germline V gene lookup returns CDR1 MDHEN and CDR2 SYDVKM. The CDR3 loop reads CASGSGGYGYTF. The CDR3, as DNA: TGTGCCAGCGGGAGTGGCGGCTATGGCTACACCTTC.

The chain links TRBV5-1 to TRBJ2-5, with D unclear. V lost 4 bases and J lost 5, with 15 bases in between. Germline CDR1 is SGHRS and CDR2 is YFSETQ. This CDR3 spans 14 amino acids. The CDR3 sequence: CASSPRLPEETQYF. In nucleotides, the CDR3 is TGCGCCAGCAGCCCCCGCCTGCCGGAGGAGACCCAGTACTTC. The full variable domain, its missing parts supplied by reference TRBV5-1 and TRBJ2-5, is KAGVTQTPRYLIKTRGQQVTLSCSPISGHRSVSWYQQTPGQGLQFLFEYFSETQRNKGNFPGRFSGRQFSNSRSEMNVSTLELGDSALYLCASSPRLPEETQYFGPGTRLLVL.

The chain carries TRBV9 and TRBJ1-2; weak D call: TRBD1 (6 bases). From germline, CDR1 is SGDLS and CDR2 YYNGEE. V lost 4 bases and J 5 bases, leaving 12 bases between the germline ends. CDR3 size: 13 residues. The CDR3 DNA reads TGTGCCAGCAGCAAAGAGGACAGTTATGGCTACACCTTC. It is translated as CASSKEDSYGYTF.

The sample holds a few counts of this clone. The chain combines TRBV3-1 (or the pseudogene TRBV3-2) with TRBJ1-2; 7 bases are a match to TRBD1. The CDR3 is 12 residues long. V lost 3 bases, J lost 12 bases, and 7 bases stayed unmatched. The V gene's germline CDR1 is LGHDT and CDR2 YNNKEL (reference sequence). The CDR3 DNA is TGTGCCAGCAGCCAGGGGGACAGACTGAACACCTTC. This translates into CASSQGDRLNTF.

The chain couples TRBV9 to TRBJ1-1, with a tentative D call TRBD1 (5 bases). This CDR3 is 16 amino acids long. Germline CDR1 and CDR2: SGDLS and YYNGEE. V lost 3 bases to trimming and J lost 8 bases, with 23 bases between them. Here the CDR3 reads CASSAGWGGRGGEAFF. The CDR3 DNA reads as TGTGCCAGCAGCGCCGGCTGGGGGGGAAGGGGAGGAGAAGCTTTCTTT.

Remarks on this clone: The same CDR3 arises from other DNA sequences in this sample as well. The CDR3 reads CASSQDRAGELFF. In DNA form, the CDR3 reads TGCGCCAGCAGCCAGGACAGGGCCGGGGAGCTGTTTTTT. V and J are TRBV4-1 and TRBJ2-2; 8 bases line up with TRBD1. V lost 3 bases, J lost 6 bases, and 0 bases stayed unmatched. Germline V lookup: CDR1 MGHRA, CDR2 YSYEKL. The length of the CDR3 is 13 residues.

V usage is TRBV28 and J usage is TRBJ1-6; TRBD1 might be the D (6 bases). CDR3 length equals 12 residues. The germline V gene has CDR1 MDHEN and CDR2 SYDVKM. Deletions cut 5 bases from V and 16 bases from J, with 15 bases between. Here the CDR3 reads CASSLPTGLLHF. CDR3 bases: TGTGCCAGCAGTCTCCCGACAGGTCTGCTCCACTTT.

This rearrangement joins TRBV18 to TRBJ2-7, with D perhaps TRBD2 (7 bases). The ends were cut back, 2 bases at V and 7 bases at J, with 12 bases in the middle. The CDR3 covers 13 residues. Germline CDR1 reads KGHSH; CDR2 reads LQKENI. The CDR3 spells CASSPRGGEEQYF. The CDR3 nucleotides are TGTGCCAGCTCACCAAGGGGGGGGGAAGAGCAGTACTTC.

The rearrangement links TRBV6-2 or TRBV6-3 to TRBJ2-7; 11 positions agree with TRBD2. Trimming cost V 0 bases and J 4 bases; bases outside gene matches: 8. The CDR3 runs 17 residues. Germline V gene lookup returns CDR1 MNHEY and CDR2 SVGEGT. The CDR3 spells CASSYSTTLAGGYEQYV. Here the CDR3 DNA reads TGTGCCAGCAGTTACTCGACTACTCTAGCGGGGGGATACGAGCAGTACGTC.

The J gene is TRBJ1-1, the V gene TRBV18; D call uncertain. V shed 3 bases and J shed 8 bases, with 16 bases lying between them. Germline CDR1 is KGHSH and CDR2 is LQKENI. The CDR3 sequence is 14 residues long. CDR3 coding DNA: TGTGCCAGCTCACCCCAGGAGGCCCCCGGGGAAGCTTTCTTT. Its translation is CASSPQEAPGEAFF.

The chain links TRBV5-4 to TRBJ1-4; the D gene is possibly TRBD1 (6 bases). Germline V gene sequence: CDR1 SGHNT, CDR2 YYREEE (reference sequence). Trimming took 0 bases from V and 1 from J, leaving 10 bases between them. The CDR3 covers 16 residues. CDR3 region: CASSLGPDRTNEKLFF. The CDR3 DNA is TGTGCCAGCAGCTTGGGGCCGGACAGAACTAATGAAAAACTGTTTTTT.

The V and J genes are TRBV10-3 and TRBJ2-1; tentative D call: TRBD1 (8 bases). The V end lost 11 bases, the J end lost 2 bases, and 22 bases lay between the germline ends. Germline CDR1 ENHRY, CDR2 SYGVKD. The CDR3 loop spans 16 amino acids. CDR3 sequence (DNA): TGTGCCGCGAATCCCGGACAGGGAGGGGCCTACAATGAGCAGTTCTTC. This gives the protein CAANPGQGGAYNEQFF.

The rearrangement joins TRBV6-5 to TRBJ1-1, with D possibly being TRBD1 (6 bases). This CDR3 is built from 14 residues. Germline assignment: CDR1 MNHEY and CDR2 SVGAGI. The V end lost 5 bases, the J end lost 3 bases, and 13 bases lay between the germline ends. Written as DNA, the CDR3 is TGTGCCAGCAGTAAACCACAGGGTGACACTGAAGCTTTCTTT. This sequence encodes CASSKPQGDTEAFF.

The genes are TRBV16 and TRBJ1-2, with D possibly matching TRBD1 (6 bases). V was pared by 0 bases and J by 3 bases, with 14 bases between. Germline V lookup: CDR1 KGHSY, CDR2 FQNENV. This CDR3 has 16 residues. The CDR3 DNA reads as TGTGCCAGCAGCCAATCGAGGGGGATACCGGACTATGGCTACACCTTC. This gives the protein CASSQSRGIPDYGYTF.

The chain employs TRBV6-5 and TRBJ2-3; TRBD2 matches 10 bases. CDR1 MNHEY and CDR2 SVGAGI come from the germline V gene. The V segment lost 7 bases and the J segment 5 bases; nucleotides outside the gene matches: 9. The CDR3 runs to 15 residues. CDR3 sequence: CASISSGGARDTQYF. CDR3 DNA: TGTGCCAGCATATCCAGCGGGGGGGCTAGAGATACGCAGTATTTT.

J is TRBJ1-4 and V is TRBV7-9; D unresolved. Germline V CDR1 and CDR2: SEHNR, FQNEAQ (reference sequence). V lost 4 bases to trimming and J lost 0 bases, with 6 bases between them. This CDR3 is 14 amino acids long. CDR3 loop: CASSSRATNEKLFF. The CDR3 DNA is TGTGCCAGCAGCTCCCGGGCAACTAATGAAAAACTGTTTTTT.

The genes are TRBV12-3 or TRBV12-4 and TRBJ2-1; D possibly corresponds to TRBD2 (6 bases). Trimming shortened V by 6 bases and J by 12 bases, and 18 bases separated the two germline ends. The CDR3 has 13 amino acids. CDR3 residues: CASRAAGTVGQFF. As DNA, the CDR3 is TGTGCCAGCAGGGCCGCGGGAACTGTGGGGCAGTTCTTC.

The chain carries TRBV7-9 and TRBJ2-1, with 8 bases aligning to TRBD1. In germline, CDR1 is SEHNR, CDR2 FQNEAQ (reference sequence). The CDR3 consists of 16 residues. Trimming at V came to 1 base and at J to 12 bases, leaving 14 bases not matched to a gene. CDR3 sequence reads: CASSLVSVSGGNTQFF. The CDR3 DNA follows: TGTGCCAGCAGCTTAGTTTCTGTGTCAGGGGGCAATACGCAGTTCTTC.

V gene TRBV24-1 combines with J gene TRBJ1-2; TRBD1 agrees at 7 bases. This CDR3 comprises 15 residues. J was trimmed by 2 bases and V by 4 bases; bases with no gene match: 6. Germline values: CDR1 KGHDR, CDR2 SFDVKD. CDR3 coding DNA: TGTGCCACCAGTGACCCCTCGGACAGGAACTATGGCTACACCTTC. It encodes CATSDPSDRNYGYTF.

V and J are TRBV6-2 or TRBV6-3 and TRBJ2-3, with a weak D call TRBD1 (6 bases). CDR3 length equals 15 residues. CDR1 is MNHEY and CDR2 is SVGEGT in the germline V gene. The V and J ends lost 1 base and 5 bases respectively, with 13 bases between them. CDR3 protein: CASSYFSPGVDTQYF. As DNA, the CDR3 is TGTGCCAGCAGTTACTTTTCCCCAGGGGTAGATACGCAGTATTTT.